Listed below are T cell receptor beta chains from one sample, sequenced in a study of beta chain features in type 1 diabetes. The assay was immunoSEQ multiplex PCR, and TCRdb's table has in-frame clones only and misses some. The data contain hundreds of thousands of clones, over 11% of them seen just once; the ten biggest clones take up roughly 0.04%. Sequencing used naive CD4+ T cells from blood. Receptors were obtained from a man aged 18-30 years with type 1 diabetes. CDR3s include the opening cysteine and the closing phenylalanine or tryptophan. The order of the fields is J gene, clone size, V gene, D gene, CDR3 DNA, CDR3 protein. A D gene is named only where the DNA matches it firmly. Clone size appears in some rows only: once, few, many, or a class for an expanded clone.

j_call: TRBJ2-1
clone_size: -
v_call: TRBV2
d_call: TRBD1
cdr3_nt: TGTGCCAGCAGGGGAGGGACAGGGGGCCAGAGTGAGCAGTTCTTC
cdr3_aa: CASRGGTGGQSEQFF

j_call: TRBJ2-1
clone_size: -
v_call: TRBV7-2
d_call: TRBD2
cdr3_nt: TGTGCCAGCAGCTCTCTTGGGACTACCTACAATGAGCAGTTCTTC
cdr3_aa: CASSSLGTTYNEQFF

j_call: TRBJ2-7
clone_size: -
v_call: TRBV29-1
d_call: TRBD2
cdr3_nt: TGCAGCGTAGGGAGGGACCGCTACGAGCAGTACTTC
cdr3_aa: CSVGRDRYEQYF

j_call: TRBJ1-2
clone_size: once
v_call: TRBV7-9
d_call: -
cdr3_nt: TGTGCCAGCAGCTTAGGCGGCTCCCTAAACTATGGCTACACCTTC
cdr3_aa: CASSLGGSLNYGYTF

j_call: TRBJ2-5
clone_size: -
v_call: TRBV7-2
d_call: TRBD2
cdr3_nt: TGTGCCAGCAGCTTAGGCGGGGGGTACCAAGAGACCCAGTACTTC
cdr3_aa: CASSLGGGYQETQYF

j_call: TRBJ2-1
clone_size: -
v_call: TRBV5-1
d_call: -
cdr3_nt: TGCGCCAGCAGCTTGGGGGCTAGCCACAATGAGCAGTTCTTC
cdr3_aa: CASSLGASHNEQFF

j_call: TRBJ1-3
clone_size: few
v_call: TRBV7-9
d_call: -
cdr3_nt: TGTGCCAGCCTCCGGACCAACTCTGGAAACACCATATATTTT
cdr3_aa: CASLRTNSGNTIYF

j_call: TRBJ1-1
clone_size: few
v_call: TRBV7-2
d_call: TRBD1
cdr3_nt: TGTGCCAGCAGCTTGGACAGGGGTAACACTGAAGCTTTCTTT
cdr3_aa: CASSLDRGNTEAFF

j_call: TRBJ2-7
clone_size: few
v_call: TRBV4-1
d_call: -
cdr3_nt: TGCGCCAGCAGCCCGCCCGGACGGACCTCCTACGAGCAGTACTTC
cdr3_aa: CASSPPGRTSYEQYF

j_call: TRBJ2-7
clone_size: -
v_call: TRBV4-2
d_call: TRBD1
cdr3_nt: TGTGCCAGCAGCCAAGAGGGACAGAGACTCTACGAGCAGTACTTC
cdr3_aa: CASSQEGQRLYEQYF

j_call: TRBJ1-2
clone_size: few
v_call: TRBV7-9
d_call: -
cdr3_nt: TGTGCCAGCATCAACTCGATCACGGACTATGGCTACACCTTC
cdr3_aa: CASINSITDYGYTF

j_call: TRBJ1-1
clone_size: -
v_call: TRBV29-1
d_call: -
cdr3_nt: TGCAGCGTTGAAGATACGGGGGTCACTGAAGCTTTCTTT
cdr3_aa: CSVEDTGVTEAFF

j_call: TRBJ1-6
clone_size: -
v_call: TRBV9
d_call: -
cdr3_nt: TGTGCCAGCACCCGAGGGGGGACGGAGATTTATAATTCACCCCTCCACTTT
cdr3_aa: CASTRGGTEIYNSPLHF

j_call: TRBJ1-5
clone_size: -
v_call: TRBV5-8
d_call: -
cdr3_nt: TGTGCCAGCAGGGTCATACAGGGTAGCAATCAGCCCCAGCATTTT
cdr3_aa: CASRVIQGSNQPQHF

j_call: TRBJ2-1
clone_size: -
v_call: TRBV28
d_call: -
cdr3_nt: TGTGCCAGCACTAAGTTAGGGCCGACGACAGGAAATGAGCAGTTCTTC
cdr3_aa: CASTKLGPTTGNEQFF

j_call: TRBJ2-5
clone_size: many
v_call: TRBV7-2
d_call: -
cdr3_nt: TGTGCCAGCTCCGGAGCGGTGGTGGAGACCCAGTACTTC
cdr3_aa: CASSGAVVETQYF

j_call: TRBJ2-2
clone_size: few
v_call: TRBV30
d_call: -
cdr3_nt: TGTGCCTGGAGGCCCGGGACCCCCACCGGGGAGCTGTTTTTT
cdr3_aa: CAWRPGTPTGELFF

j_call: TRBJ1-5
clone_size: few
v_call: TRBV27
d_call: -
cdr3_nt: TGTGCCAGCAGCTCAATCCAGGGAGCAAATCAGCCCCAGCATTTT
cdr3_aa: CASSSIQGANQPQHF

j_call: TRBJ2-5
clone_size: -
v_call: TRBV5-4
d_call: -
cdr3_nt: TGTGCCAGCAGCCCGCCAGAGCTACAAGAGACCCAGTACTTC
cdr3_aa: CASSPPELQETQYF

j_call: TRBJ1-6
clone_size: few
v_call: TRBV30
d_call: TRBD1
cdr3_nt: TGTGCCTGGAAAGGACAGGGCCATTCACCCCTCCACTTT
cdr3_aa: CAWKGQGHSPLHF

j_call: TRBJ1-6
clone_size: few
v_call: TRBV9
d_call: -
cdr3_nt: TGTGCCAGCGGGGCAGGGGATTCACCCCTCCACTTT
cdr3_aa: CASGAGDSPLHF

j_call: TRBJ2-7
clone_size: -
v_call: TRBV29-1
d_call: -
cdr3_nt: TGCAGCGTTGTTTTACAAGGCCGCCTATCCGCGGGGACCGAGCAGTACTTC
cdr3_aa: CSVVLQGRLSAGTEQYF

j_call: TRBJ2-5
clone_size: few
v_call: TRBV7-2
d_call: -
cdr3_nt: TGTGCCAGCAGCCCACGGGGCCTAGAGACCCAGTACTTC
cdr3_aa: CASSPRGLETQYF

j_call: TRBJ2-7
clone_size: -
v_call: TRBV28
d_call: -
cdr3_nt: TGTGCCAGCATCTCCTCCGGGGCCGGCCGGAACGAGCAGTACTTC
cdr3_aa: CASISSGAGRNEQYF

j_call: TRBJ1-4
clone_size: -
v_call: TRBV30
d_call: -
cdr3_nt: TGTGCCTGGGGGAAACGGCATGGGGATGAAAAACTGTTTTTT
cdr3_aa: CAWGKRHGDEKLFF

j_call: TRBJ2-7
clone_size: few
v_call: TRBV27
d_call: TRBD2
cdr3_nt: TGTGCCAGCAGCCATCAAGGGAGGGCCTACGAGCAGTACTTC
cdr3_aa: CASSHQGRAYEQYF

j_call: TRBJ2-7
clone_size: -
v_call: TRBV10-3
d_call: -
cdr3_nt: TGTGCCATCAGTGAGTCGATTGGACAGTCCATGAAGTACTTC
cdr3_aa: CAISESIGQSMKYF

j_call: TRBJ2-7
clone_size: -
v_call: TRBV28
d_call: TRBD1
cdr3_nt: TGTGCCAGCAGCCCTTATCGGGACAGGCAGTACTTC
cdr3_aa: CASSPYRDRQYF

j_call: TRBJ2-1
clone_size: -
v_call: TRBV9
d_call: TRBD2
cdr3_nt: TGTGCCAGCAGCGTAGAAGCTAGCGGGAGATGGTCTGACAATGAGCAGTTCTTC
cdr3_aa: CASSVEASGRWSDNEQFF

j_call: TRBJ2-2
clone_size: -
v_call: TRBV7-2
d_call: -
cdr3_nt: TGTGCCAGCACTAGGGCCGGGCCCGGGGAGCTGTTTTTT
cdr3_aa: CASTRAGPGELFF

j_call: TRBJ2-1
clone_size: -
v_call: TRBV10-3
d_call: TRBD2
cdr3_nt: TGTGCCATCAGTGAGCTGGCGGGAGGGGAGGTTGAGCAGTTCTTC
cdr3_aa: CAISELAGGEVEQFF

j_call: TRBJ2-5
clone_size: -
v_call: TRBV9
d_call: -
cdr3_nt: TGTGCCAGCAGCGTAGGGTGGCAAGAGACCCAGTACTTC
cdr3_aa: CASSVGWQETQYF

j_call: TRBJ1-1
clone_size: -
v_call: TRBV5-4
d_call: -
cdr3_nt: TGTGCCAGCAGCTTGGCCGGGGGCCCTGAAGCTTTCTTT
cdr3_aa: CASSLAGGPEAFF

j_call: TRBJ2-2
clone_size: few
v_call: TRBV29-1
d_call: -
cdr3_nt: TGCAGCGTTGGGCAGGGCTTTGCCGGGGAGCTGTTTTTT
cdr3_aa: CSVGQGFAGELFF

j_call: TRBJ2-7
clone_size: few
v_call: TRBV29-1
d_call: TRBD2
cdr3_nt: TGCAGCGTCGCCGGGACTAGCGGGCAGACAATCTCCTACGAGCAGTACTTC
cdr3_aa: CSVAGTSGQTISYEQYF

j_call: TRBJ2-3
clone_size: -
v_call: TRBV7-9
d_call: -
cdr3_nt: TGTGCCAGCAGCCGAGGGACTGCAAGCACAGATACGCAGTATTTT
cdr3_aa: CASSRGTASTDTQYF

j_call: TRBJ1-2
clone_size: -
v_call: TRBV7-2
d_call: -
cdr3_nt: TGTGCCAGCAGCTCGGAAGTTAACTATGGCTACACCTTC
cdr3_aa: CASSSEVNYGYTF

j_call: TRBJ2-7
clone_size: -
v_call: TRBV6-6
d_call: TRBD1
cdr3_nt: TGTGCCAGCAGTTACCTTAGGGCAGGGGGTTTCTACGAGCAGTACTTC
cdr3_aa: CASSYLRAGGFYEQYF

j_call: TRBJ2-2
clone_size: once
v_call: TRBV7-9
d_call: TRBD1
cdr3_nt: TGTGCCAGCAGACCAGGGACAGGGATCACCGGGGAGCTGTTTTTT
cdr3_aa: CASRPGTGITGELFF

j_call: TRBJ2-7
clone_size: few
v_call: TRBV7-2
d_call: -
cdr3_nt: TGTGCCAGCAGCTTGGGGTTTGCCTACGAGCAGTACTTC
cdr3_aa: CASSLGFAYEQYF

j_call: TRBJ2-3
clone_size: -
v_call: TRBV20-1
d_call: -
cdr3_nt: TGCAGTGCCGAAGCAGATACGCAGTATTTT
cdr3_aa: CSAEADTQYF

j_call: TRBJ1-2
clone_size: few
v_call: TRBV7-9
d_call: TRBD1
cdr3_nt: TGTGCCAGCAGCCGTGACAGGGTCGGCTACACCTTC
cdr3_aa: CASSRDRVGYTF

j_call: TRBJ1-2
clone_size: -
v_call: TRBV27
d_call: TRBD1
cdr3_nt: TGTGCCAGCAGTTTCCCCCCCCACAGGGGTAATGGCTACACCTTC
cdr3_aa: CASSFPPHRGNGYTF

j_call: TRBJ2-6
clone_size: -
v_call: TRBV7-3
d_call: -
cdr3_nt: TGTGCCAGCAGCGGGTCCGGGTCCTCTGGGGCCAACGTCCTGACTTTC
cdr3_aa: CASSGSGSSGANVLTF

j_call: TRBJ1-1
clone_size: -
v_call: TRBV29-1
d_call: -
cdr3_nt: TGCAGCGTTGAATGGGATTGGGGAGCTTTCTTT
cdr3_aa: CSVEWDWGAFF

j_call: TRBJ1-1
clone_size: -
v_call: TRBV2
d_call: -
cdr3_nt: TGTGCCAGCAGCCTACAGGGCGGGTATTTCTTT
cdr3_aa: CASSLQGGYFF

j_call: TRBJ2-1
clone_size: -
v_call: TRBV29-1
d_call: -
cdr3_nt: TGCACAGTACGGGCCCTGAGGAGGAACAATGAGCAGTTCTTC
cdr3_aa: CTVRALRRNNEQFF

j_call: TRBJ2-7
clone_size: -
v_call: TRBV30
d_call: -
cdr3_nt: TGTGCCCTAAAGGAGGGTACCTACGAGCAGTACTTC
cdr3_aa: CALKEGTYEQYF